Listed below are T cell receptor beta chains from one sample, sequenced in a study of T cell responses to AZD1222 COVID-19 vaccine. Only in-frame clones appear in the TCRdb table, and some are missing; sequencing was by immunoSEQ multiplex PCR. This sample has about 140,000 clones, with more than 85% found just once. The material was peripheral blood, obtained on day 0 of AZD1222 vaccination. Source of these receptors: an adult in good health. The CDR3 runs from the conserved cysteine through the conserved F or W. The order of the fields is CDR3 length, V gene, D gene, J gene, clone size, CDR3 DNA, CDR3 protein. D genes are given only for firm matches. Expanded clones are given a class, and other clones once, few, many or no size at all.

length: 13; V: TRBV7-9; D: -; J: TRBJ2-1; size: -; DNA: TGTGCCAGCAGCCCAGTGGACCGAAATGGGCAGTTCTTC; CDR3: CASSPVDRNGQFF
length: 15; V: TRBV28; D: -; J: TRBJ1-3; size: -; DNA: TGTGCCAGCAGTCCCCCGGGGGCGTATGGAAACACCATATATTTT; CDR3: CASSPPGAYGNTIYF
length: 16; V: TRBV9; D: TRBD2; J: TRBJ2-3; size: -; DNA: TGTGCCAGCAGCCTCCGGGGGGGTCGGGAACTAGATACGCAGTATTTT; CDR3: CASSLRGGRELDTQYF
length: 12; V: TRBV28; D: -; J: TRBJ1-2; size: -; DNA: TGTGCCAGCAGGAGTCCGATGTATGGCTACACCTTC; CDR3: CASRSPMYGYTF
length: 16; V: TRBV2; D: -; J: TRBJ2-2; size: -; DNA: TGTGCCAGCAGTGGGGCCGGGACCGCGAACACCGGGGAGCTGTTTTTT; CDR3: CASSGAGTANTGELFF
length: 13; V: TRBV12-3/TRBV12-4; D: -; J: TRBJ2-7; size: once; DNA: TGTGCCAGCGGACGGACAGAGGGTTACGAGCAGTACTTC; CDR3: CASGRTEGYEQYF
length: 14; V: TRBV5-4; D: TRBD1; J: TRBJ1-1; size: -; DNA: TGTGCCAGCAGCGAAGGACAGGTGAACACTGAAGCTTTCTTT; CDR3: CASSEGQVNTEAFF
length: 11; V: TRBV19; D: -; J: TRBJ1-2; size: -; DNA: TGTGCCAGTAGTAAGGCGGGCGGCTACACCTTC; CDR3: CASSKAGGYTF
length: 15; V: TRBV19; D: TRBD1; J: TRBJ1-5; size: -; DNA: TGTGCCAGTAGTATTCTGGGACAGGGGAATCAGCCCCAGCATTTT; CDR3: CASSILGQGNQPQHF
length: 10; V: TRBV29-1; D: -; J: TRBJ2-4; size: -; DNA: TGCAGCGTTGAAAGGGGGGGTCAGTACTTC; CDR3: CSVERGGQYF
length: 13; V: TRBV5-4; D: -; J: TRBJ2-2; size: -; DNA: TGTGCCAGCAGCCGGGACGGGGGCGGGGAGCTGTTTTTT; CDR3: CASSRDGGGELFF
length: 14; V: TRBV11-2; D: -; J: TRBJ1-3; size: -; DNA: TGTGCCAGCAGCTTACAGGGCCGGGTAGACACCATATATTTT; CDR3: CASSLQGRVDTIYF
length: 15; V: TRBV4-2; D: -; J: TRBJ1-1; size: -; DNA: TGTGCCAGCAGCCATATCGGACAGATCCCTTCTGAAGCTTTCTTT; CDR3: CASSHIGQIPSEAFF
length: 15; V: TRBV5-1; D: -; J: TRBJ1-1; size: -; DNA: TGCGCCAGCAGCTCCTTGCAGGGGAGAGACACTGAAGCTTTCTTT; CDR3: CASSSLQGRDTEAFF
length: 12; V: TRBV2; D: -; J: TRBJ1-4; size: -; DNA: TGTGCCAGCAGGAGGGTTAATGAAAAACTGTTTTTT; CDR3: CASRRVNEKLFF
length: 12; V: TRBV12-3/TRBV12-4; D: -; J: TRBJ1-2; size: -; DNA: TGTGCCAGCAGTTTGGGGGCCTATGGCTACACCTTC; CDR3: CASSLGAYGYTF
length: 15; V: TRBV7-9; D: -; J: TRBJ1-1; size: -; DNA: TGTGCCAGCAGCTTAGAGGGCAGATTGAACACTGAAGCTTTCTTT; CDR3: CASSLEGRLNTEAFF
length: 15; V: TRBV21-1; D: -; J: TRBJ2-3; size: -; DNA: TGTGCCAGCACCATCGGGAGGCCCGGCACAGATACGCAGTATTTT; CDR3: CASTIGRPGTDTQYF
length: 15; V: TRBV18; D: -; J: TRBJ1-2; size: -; DNA: TGTGCCAGCTCACCACCAGGGGCACGAAACTATGGCTACACCTTC; CDR3: CASSPPGARNYGYTF
length: 12; V: TRBV12-3/TRBV12-4; D: -; J: TRBJ2-7; size: -; DNA: TGTGCCAGCAGTAACCCTGCCTACGAGCAGTACTTC; CDR3: CASSNPAYEQYF
length: 14; V: TRBV10-3; D: TRBD2; J: TRBJ2-7; size: -; DNA: TGTGCCATCAGTGGACTAGCGGGATCCTACGAGCAGTACTTC; CDR3: CAISGLAGSYEQYF
length: 11; V: TRBV30; D: -; J: TRBJ2-7; size: -; DNA: TGTGCCTGGAGAGGCCGCTACGAGCAGTACTTC; CDR3: CAWRGRYEQYF
length: 16; V: TRBV28; D: TRBD1; J: TRBJ2-7; size: -; DNA: TGTGCCAGCAGTTCCCCGGACAGGGCTGGATACTACGAGCAGTACTTC; CDR3: CASSSPDRAGYYEQYF
length: 13; V: TRBV19; D: -; J: TRBJ1-3; size: -; DNA: TGTGCCAGTAGTATCGACGGTGGAAACACCATATATTTT; CDR3: CASSIDGGNTIYF
length: 16; V: TRBV5-1; D: TRBD2; J: TRBJ2-7; size: -; DNA: TGCGCCAGCAGCGCGAACGGCCTAGCGGGAGGCCACGAGCAGTACTTC; CDR3: CASSANGLAGGHEQYF
length: 13; V: TRBV19; D: TRBD1; J: TRBJ1-4; size: -; DNA: TGTGCCAGTTCGGACAGGGGGAGATGGAAACTGTTTTTT; CDR3: CASSDRGRWKLFF
length: 16; V: TRBV27; D: TRBD2; J: TRBJ2-7; size: -; DNA: TGTGCCAGCAGCCCAGGACTAGCGCACAGCTCCTACGAGCAGTACTTC; CDR3: CASSPGLAHSSYEQYF
length: 15; V: TRBV18; D: TRBD2; J: TRBJ2-1; size: -; DNA: TGTGCCAGCTCACCACAGACTAGCGGCAACAATGAGCAGTTCTTC; CDR3: CASSPQTSGNNEQFF
length: 17; V: TRBV2; D: TRBD2; J: TRBJ2-7; size: -; DNA: TGTGCCACAGTAAGCGGGAGAGTCCAGGGGCGCATCTACGAGCAGTACTTC; CDR3: CATVSGRVQGRIYEQYF
length: 12; V: TRBV15; D: -; J: TRBJ1-1; size: -; DNA: TGTGCCACCAGCAGAGGGGGGAACAGGCTCTTCTTT; CDR3: CATSRGGNRLFF
length: 17; V: TRBV24-1; D: TRBD2; J: TRBJ2-3; size: -; DNA: TGTGCCACCAGTGATCCCCTCGGACTAGAGAAGGCAGATACGCAGTATTTT; CDR3: CATSDPLGLEKADTQYF
length: 14; V: TRBV30; D: TRBD2; J: TRBJ2-4; size: -; DNA: TGTGCCTGGAGTTTCGGCGGGAGCAAAAACATTCAGTACTTC; CDR3: CAWSFGGSKNIQYF
length: 14; V: TRBV27; D: -; J: TRBJ1-1; size: once; DNA: TGTGCCAGCCAGCGGGGGGCCTCTGGCACTGAAGCTTTCTTT; CDR3: CASQRGASGTEAFF
length: 12; V: TRBV21-1; D: -; J: TRBJ2-1; size: -; DNA: TGTGCCAGCACAGACAGGGAGGATGAGCAGTTCTTC; CDR3: CASTDREDEQFF
length: 13; V: TRBV27; D: -; J: TRBJ2-7; size: -; DNA: TGTGCCAGCACCCCTTACCCTCCCTACGAGCAGTACTTC; CDR3: CASTPYPPYEQYF
length: 15; V: TRBV6-6; D: TRBD1; J: TRBJ1-1; size: -; DNA: TGTGCCAGCAGTCGTACAGGGGGAACGAACACTGAAGCTTTCTTT; CDR3: CASSRTGGTNTEAFF
length: 14; V: TRBV28; D: -; J: TRBJ1-1; size: -; DNA: TGTGCCAGCAGTCCGGGGACGGGAAACACTGAAGCTTTCTTT; CDR3: CASSPGTGNTEAFF
length: 17; V: TRBV7-9; D: -; J: TRBJ1-6; size: -; DNA: TGTGCCAGCAGCGCGTACAGCGAGAGCTCCTATAATTCACCCCTCCACTTT; CDR3: CASSAYSESSYNSPLHF
length: 13; V: TRBV2; D: -; J: TRBJ2-5; size: -; DNA: TGTGCCAGCAGTCGGGACTACCAAGAGACCCAGTACTTC; CDR3: CASSRDYQETQYF
length: 15; V: TRBV9; D: TRBD2; J: TRBJ2-1; size: -; DNA: TGTGCCAGCAGCATCGCTGGGACTAGGGGCAATGAGCAGTTCTTC; CDR3: CASSIAGTRGNEQFF
length: 14; V: TRBV7-3; D: -; J: TRBJ2-1; size: -; DNA: TGTGCCAGCAGCTTATCCCCCCCTCGGAATGAGCAGTTCTTC; CDR3: CASSLSPPRNEQFF
length: 16; V: TRBV24-1; D: -; J: TRBJ2-2; size: -; DNA: TGTGCCACCTCCCGCGGGGCAGGTCAGAACACCGGGGAGCTGTTTTTT; CDR3: CATSRGAGQNTGELFF
length: 14; V: TRBV6-5; D: TRBD1; J: TRBJ2-7; size: -; DNA: TGTGCCAGCACCTACGGGACAGTGGTCTACGAGCAGTACTTC; CDR3: CASTYGTVVYEQYF
length: 16; V: TRBV2; D: -; J: TRBJ2-7; size: -; DNA: TGTGCCAGCAGTGATTATGCAGGCACGAGCTCCTACGAGCAGTACTTC; CDR3: CASSDYAGTSSYEQYF
length: 16; V: TRBV2; D: -; J: TRBJ2-1; size: -; DNA: TGTGCCAGCAGTGAAGCACCGGTACGGTCCTACAATGAGCAGTTCTTC; CDR3: CASSEAPVRSYNEQFF
length: 11; V: TRBV12-3/TRBV12-4; D: -; J: TRBJ2-7; size: once; DNA: TGTGCCAGCAGTGGCTCCTACGAGCAGTACTTC; CDR3: CASSGSYEQYF
length: 15; V: TRBV11-2; D: -; J: TRBJ2-2; size: -; DNA: TGTGCCAGCAGCTTAGGTCGACTAGTTTCCGGGGAGCTGTTTTTT; CDR3: CASSLGRLVSGELFF
length: 15; V: TRBV5-1; D: TRBD1; J: TRBJ1-2; size: few; DNA: TGCGCCAGCAGCCAAATGGACAGGGGCGTGCAGGGCTACACCTTC; CDR3: CASSQMDRGVQGYTF
length: 17; V: TRBV11-2; D: TRBD2; J: TRBJ2-5; size: -; DNA: TGTGCCAGCAGCTTAACCACTAGCGGGAGGCCGGGTCTGAGCCAGTACTTC; CDR3: CASSLTTSGRPGLSQYF
length: 15; V: TRBV29-1; D: -; J: TRBJ2-7; size: -; DNA: TGCAGCGTTGAAGGGCAGGGAGTGTTCCGTTACGAGCAGTACTTC; CDR3: CSVEGQGVFRYEQYF
length: 18; V: TRBV5-1; D: TRBD2; J: TRBJ2-1; size: -; DNA: TGCGCCAGCAGCTCGATAACGGGACTAGCCCGGACCAACAATGAGCAGTTCTTC; CDR3: CASSSITGLARTNNEQFF
length: 16; V: TRBV2; D: -; J: TRBJ2-3; size: -; DNA: TGTGCCAGCAGTGGAGGGGCTGGGTATAGCACAGATACGCAGTATTTT; CDR3: CASSGGAGYSTDTQYF
length: 13; V: TRBV2; D: TRBD2; J: TRBJ2-7; size: -; DNA: TGTGCCAGCCGCCGGGACTACTCCTACGAGCAGTACTTC; CDR3: CASRRDYSYEQYF
length: 14; V: TRBV5-5; D: -; J: TRBJ2-7; size: -; DNA: TGTGCCAGCAGCTTAGGGGTTAAAGGGTCCGAGCAGTACTTC; CDR3: CASSLGVKGSEQYF
length: 17; V: TRBV6-4; D: -; J: TRBJ1-1; size: -; DNA: TGTGCCAGCAGTACCCTCCCCCAGGGGCACGCGAACACTGAAGCTTTCTTT; CDR3: CASSTLPQGHANTEAFF